This T cell receptor beta chain derives from a study of shared clonotypes between healthy human individuals. General observations from the study: Although depth was large, rarefaction showed that sequencing of the sorted subsets was incomplete.

A few counts support this clone. No antigen is known for it. The CDR3 consists of 16 residues. V gave up 10 bases and J gave up 5 bases; unmatched junction bases: 12. The germline V gene encodes CDR1 SGHVS and CDR2 FQNEAQ. The naive CD8 population came from CD45RO-negative cells selected for CCR7, without terminally differentiated effector memory CD45RA+ cells. Each cell subset's genomic DNA was divided evenly among several immunoSEQ plates. Sequenced by immunoSEQ multiplex PCR; TCRdb stores in-frame clones only, minus some. The profile shows about 870,000 clones, 85% to 95% of them singletons. This sequence originates from a man aged 25-45 years in good health. The sample was naive CD8+ T cells sorted from blood. V gene TRBV7-8 combines with J gene TRBJ2-2; 11 nucleotides match TRBD1. In nucleotides, the CDR3 is TGTGCCATTCGACCCCTGGGACAGGGGGAAACCGGGGAGCTGTTTTTT. It codes for CAIRPLGQGETGELFF.